The 10 T cell receptor beta chains listed next were all sequenced from one sample in a study of cytomegalovirus exposure and HLA in healthy donors. Clones were sequenced by immunoSEQ multiplex PCR, and TCRdb holds only the in-frame ones, with some missing. Of roughly 86,000 clones listed, 90% to 97% are singletons. Sequenced input: PBMCs. These receptors all stem from a young man in good health and CMV-seropositive.

This chain uses TRBV11-2 with TRBJ1-1; TRBD1 is a possible D gene (5 bases). Trimming cost V 1 base and J 5 bases, with 11 bases left between them. Germline values: CDR1 SGHAT, CDR2 FQNNGV. CDR3 length equals 14 residues. Here the CDR3 reads CASSLVGGETEAFF. In DNA form, the CDR3 reads TGTGCCAGCAGCTTAGTTGGAGGGGAGACTGAAGCTTTCTTT.

The chain joins TRBV7-9 to TRBJ1-1, with 9 nucleotides matching TRBD1. Trimming at V came to 6 bases and at J to 0 bases, leaving 11 bases not matched to a gene. The V gene's germline CDR1 is SEHNR and CDR2 FQNEAQ (reference sequence). This CDR3 is 17 amino acids long. For the CDR3, the DNA is TGTGCCAGCAGACTTGTTACAGGGGGCCTGGTGAACACTGAAGCTTTCTTT. Residues: CASRLVTGGLVNTEAFF.

The gene calls are TRBV28 and TRBJ2-3; 9 bases align to TRBD2. J gave up 7 bases and V 5 bases, and 10 bases lay outside the gene matches. CDR1 is MDHEN, CDR2 SYDVKM, per germline. This CDR3 comprises 15 residues. The chain's CDR3 is CASSRIAGEGNTQYF. The DNA of the CDR3 is TGTGCCAGCAGTCGAATAGCGGGAGAAGGGAATACGCAGTATTTT.

This chain links TRBV19 with TRBJ1-1, with TRBD1 matching over 7 bases. The germline V gene has CDR1 LNHDA and CDR2 SQIVND (reference sequence). V was pared by 3 bases and J by 4 bases, with 8 bases of the junction left unmatched. The CDR3 totals 15 residues. CDR3 sequence reads: CASSMARGIVTEAFF. CDR3 DNA sequence: TGTGCCAGTAGTATGGCCAGGGGGATCGTCACTGAAGCTTTCTTT. Full variable domain (remainder filled in from reference TRBV19 and TRBJ1-1): DGGITQSPKYLFRKEGQNVTLSCEQNLNHDAMYWYRQDPGQGLRLIYYSQIVNDFQKGDIAEGYSVSREKKESFPLTVTSAQKNPTAFYLCASSMARGIVTEAFFGQGTRLTVV.

This chain joins TRBV6-1 and TRBJ1-2; D is undetermined. This CDR3 region has 13 residues. Germline V lookup: CDR1 MNHNS, CDR2 SASEGT. The V end was cut by 6 bases, the J end by 4 bases, with 12 bases between. The chain's CDR3 is CASRRVFPYGYTF. The DNA of the CDR3 is TGTGCCAGCAGGAGGGTCTTCCCCTATGGCTACACCTTC.

This clone is a singleton in its sample. This chain joins TRBV2 and TRBJ2-5; no clear D. The germline V and J ends were trimmed by 5 bases and 2 bases, with 6 bases remaining between them. The CDR3 consists of 12 residues. Germline loops: CDR1 SNHLY, CDR2 FYNNEI. The CDR3 sequence: CASSMSQETQYF. In DNA, the CDR3 is TGTGCCAGCAGTATGTCTCAAGAGACCCAGTACTTC.

This chain links TRBV13 with TRBJ1-2; 11 nucleotides match TRBD1. The CDR3 consists of 15 residues. J gave up 3 bases and V 7 bases, and 7 bases lay outside the gene matches. Germline CDR1 is PRHDT and CDR2 is FYEKMQ (reference sequence). Here the CDR3 DNA reads TGTGCCAGCACCAGCCGGGACAGGGGGGACTATGGCTACACCTTC. It yields the protein CASTSRDRGDYGYTF.

CDR3 sequence: CASSVQTGAYGYTF. DNA of the CDR3: TGTGCCAGCAGCGTACAGACAGGGGCGTATGGCTACACCTTC. The V and J genes are TRBV11-2 and TRBJ1-2; 8 bases are shared with TRBD1. Germline values: CDR1 SGHAT, CDR2 FQNNGV. The CDR3 length is 14 residues. With 5 bases clipped from V and 5 bases from J, the junction kept 7 bases outside the gene matches.

This clone was observed a single time. This chain connects TRBV6-5 to TRBJ2-1, with D possibly being TRBD1 (6 bases). The length of the CDR3 is 13 residues. Trimming removed 0 bases at V and 8 bases at J, with 8 bases between. The germline V gene has CDR1 MNHEY and CDR2 SVGAGI. CDR3 in DNA: TGTGCCAGCAGTTACTCGAGGGGGTATGAGCAGTTCTTC. Translation gives CASSYSRGYEQFF.

The rearrangement links TRBV27 to TRBJ2-6, with TRBD2 matching 9 bases. The CDR3 length is 15 residues. V was pared by 8 bases and J by 3 bases, with 5 bases of the junction left unmatched. In germline, CDR1 is MNHEY, CDR2 SMNVEV (reference sequence). DNA of the CDR3: TGTGCCAGCTGCGGGGGGGGCTTTGGGGCCAACGTCCTGACTTTC. Residues: CASCGGGFGANVLTF.